The T cell receptor beta chain under discussion was sequenced for a study of T cells after yellow fever vaccination. Regarding the study as a whole: Reappearing after the booster were most of the clones from primary vaccination (96% CD4, 85% to 90% CD8). The appearance of a small share of clonotypes in both CD4 and CD8 compartments was observed. Researchers cautioned that FACS-sorted repertoires could harbor abundant clonotypes contaminating from the bulk population.

Unmatched junction bases numbered 10, after V lost 3 bases and J lost 3 bases. Germline V gene data show CDR1 as MDHEN and CDR2 as SYDVKM. CDR3 length equals 16 residues. This clonotype was recorded a few times. Antigen specificity is unknown. Template-switching 5'RACE yielded the TCR cDNA; a universal primer site and UMIs were added in the process. MiXCR, applied by TCRdb to the 5' RACE reads, yields one record per CDR3 protein. The table records under 600,000 distinct CDR3 sequences, 20% to 25% of them present only once. This sequence joins TRBV28 and TRBJ2-5; TRBD2 aligns across 7 bases. The TCR sequence derives from a man aged 18 to 29 who received the YFV17D yellow fever vaccine. The source was PBMCs, collected roughly 20 days after the first yellow fever vaccination. For the CDR3, the DNA is TGTGCCAGCAGTTTTTCCGGGGCTGGGAGGGAAGAGACCCAGTACTTC. Protein: CASSFSGAGREETQYF.